The clone carrying this TCR beta chain was seen more than once but under ten times. This specimen belongs to a study of blood T cell repertoires in COVID-19. Study summary: Sites across the United States, Italy and Spain contributed samples from acute and convalescent COVID-19. PBMCs, B-cell-depleted T cells, or T cells provided the cDNA or gDNA that made up the material.

Seattle patients were enrolled while actively infected and followed longitudinally. The CDR3 runs to 15 residues. Trimming stripped 1 base from V and 6 bases from J, with 16 bases between. Germline CDR1 reads SGHNT; CDR2 reads YYREEE (reference sequence). Authors' methods: Amplification from reference gene primers served as the basis for estimated nucleated cell counts. Data came from immunoSEQ multiplex PCR; TCRdb stores just in-frame clones and leaves some out. From that table come the V and J calls and clone size; the DNA was used to work out D and trimming. The sample lists 120,000 to 150,000 clones; 80% to 85% were seen once.

Sequencing input: peripheral blood. The gene calls are TRBV5-4 and TRBJ1-2; D might be TRBD1 (5 bases). The clonotype comes from a man younger than 40 with COVID-19, enrolled during active disease. CDR3 in amino acids: CASSLWGVSKDGYTF. DNA of the CDR3: TGTGCCAGCAGCTTGTGGGGGGTGTCGAAGGATGGCTACACCTTC.